Listed here are 17 T cell receptor beta chains from one sample, sequenced in a study of circulating and synovial CD4+ cells in juvenile arthritis. Assay used: immunoSEQ multiplex PCR; TCRdb lists only in-frame clones, some missing. The sample lists some 35,000 clones, 95% to 96% occurring once. The sample was CD4+ T cells from blood. The receptor source for this set is a human donor with juvenile idiopathic arthritis.

CDR3 sequence (DNA): TGTGCCAGCAGCCAAGAACCGACAGGGGGTACCGGGGAGCTGTTTTTT. Translated: CASSQEPTGGTGELFF. V and J are TRBV4-2 and TRBJ2-2, with 9 bases identical to TRBD1. CDR3 size: 16 residues. V was clipped by 0 bases and J by 5 bases; unmatched bases: 4. Germline V CDR1 and CDR2: LGHNA, YNFKEQ.

This chain links TRBV6-5 with TRBJ2-3, with 7 bases aligning to TRBD2. CDR1 MNHEY and CDR2 SVGAGI come from the germline V gene. Trimming at V came to 7 bases and at J to 3 bases, leaving 10 bases not matched to a gene. The CDR3 consists of 15 residues. The CDR3 reads CASMVGGEGTDTQYF. CDR3 nucleotide sequence: TGTGCCAGCATGGTGGGGGGGGAAGGAACAGATACGCAGTATTTT.

The rearrangement uses TRBV6-5 and TRBJ2-1, with 12 bases fitting TRBD2. Germline lookup yields CDR1 MNHEY and CDR2 SVGAGI. The V and J ends lost 5 bases and 7 bases, in that order; junction bases with no gene match: 6. There are 15 residues in the CDR3. The CDR3 DNA reads TGTGCCAGCAGTCCAACTAGCGGGGGGTGGAATGAGCAGTTCTTC. This sequence encodes CASSPTSGGWNEQFF.

This clone was observed once. The V and J genes are TRBV9 and TRBJ1-1; D ambiguous. V was cut by 3 bases and J by 1 base, with 7 bases left in between. Germline V lookup: CDR1 SGDLS, CDR2 YYNGEE. The CDR3 spans 13 residues. This CDR3 is CASSATPNTEAFF. In DNA, the CDR3 is TGTGCCAGCAGCGCGACACCGAACACTGAAGCTTTCTTT.

This CDR3 is CASSLGTDEKLFF. The CDR3 DNA follows: TGTGCCAGCAGCTTGGGGACAGACGAAAAACTGTTTTTT. The rearrangement links TRBV7-2 to TRBJ1-4; 7 bases are a match to TRBD1. The V gene's germline CDR1 is SGHTA and CDR2 FQGNSA. This CDR3 contains 13 residues. V was pared by 3 bases and J by 8 bases, with 3 bases of the junction left unmatched.

This sequence joins TRBV2 and TRBJ1-1; 8 bases line up with TRBD1. The trim removed 6 bases at V and 4 bases at J, leaving 7 bases unmatched. Per germline, CDR1 SNHLY and CDR2 FYNNEI. The CDR3 runs to 14 residues. In DNA form, the CDR3 reads TGTGCCAGCAGGGGGCAGGGGGCTGGCACTGAAGCTTTCTTT. Amino acids: CASRGQGAGTEAFF.

This rearrangement joins TRBV4-1 to TRBJ1-5; 7 bases match TRBD1. Per the germline V gene, CDR1 is MGHRA and CDR2 is YSYEKL. V lost 4 bases and J lost 6; bases outside the gene matches: 9. CDR3 length: 15 residues. This chain's CDR3 is CASSPEDRTSQPQHF. CDR3 DNA sequence: TGCGCCAGCAGCCCCGAGGACAGGACCAGTCAGCCCCAGCATTTT.

This clone was counted once. The chain links TRBV27 to TRBJ1-2; D unresolved. Germline-derived CDR1 and CDR2 are MNHEY and SMNVEV (reference sequence). The CDR3 consists of 13 residues. With 3 bases removed from V and 6 bases from J, the gap between germline ends came to 11 bases. The CDR3 nucleotides read TGTGCCAGCAGTTTTTCTCAGGCCCATGGCTACACCTTC. Translated, it gives CASSFSQAHGYTF.

A note on this clone: One end of the junction varies from germline; a read error may be responsible. Other DNA sequences of this sample code for an identical CDR3. The rearrangement uses TRBV27 and TRBJ1-6, with TRBD1 as a possible D gene (5 bases). Germline V lookup: CDR1 MNHEY, CDR2 SMNVEV (reference sequence). CDR3 length equals 17 residues. The CDR3 DNA reads TGTGCCAGCAGTTTGGTCGCAGGGAAGGGATATAATTCCCCCCTCCACTTT. It is translated as CASSLVAGKGYNSPLHF.

The chain carries TRBV11-2 and TRBJ1-1; weak D call: TRBD1 (6 bases). CDR3 length: 13 residues. CDR1 SGHAT and CDR2 FQNNGV come from the germline V gene. V lost 0 bases to trimming and J lost 7 bases, with 9 bases between them. The CDR3 region has the DNA TGTGCCAGCAGCTTAGACAGGGGAATTGAAGCTTTCTTT. Protein sequence: CASSLDRGIEAFF.

The CDR3 DNA is TGTGCCAGCAGCCGAATGACACCAAACACTGAAGCTTTCTTT. Residues: CASSRMTPNTEAFF. The chain carries TRBV7-9 and TRBJ1-1; D is undetermined. From germline, CDR1 is SEHNR and CDR2 FQNEAQ (reference sequence). Trimming shortened V by 5 bases and J by 2 bases, and 12 bases separated the two germline ends. The CDR3 consists of 14 residues. Filled out from reference TRBV7-9 and TRBJ1-1, the complete variable domain reads DTGVSQNPRHKITKRGQNVTFRCDPISEHNRLYWYRQTLGQGPEFLTYFQNEAQLEKSRLLSDRFSAERPKGSFSTLEIQRTEQGDSAMYLCASSRMTPNTEAFFGQGTRLTVV.

The chain is built from TRBV30 and TRBJ1-2; 7 bases line up with TRBD1. V trimming: 0 bases; J trimming: 6 bases; junction bases outside the gene matches: 19. The CDR3 is 18 residues long. Germline loops: CDR1 GTSNPN, CDR2 SVGIG (reference sequence). CDR3 sequence: CAWSVYRDSSHSSDGYTF. DNA of the CDR3: TGTGCCTGGAGTGTATACCGGGACAGTTCCCATTCTAGTGATGGCTACACCTTC. The whole variable domain, filled in from reference TRBV30 and TRBJ1-2, reads SQTIHQWPATLVQPVGSPLSLECTVEGTSNPNLYWYRQAAGRGLQLLFYSVGIGQISSEVPQNLSASRPQDRQFILSSKKLLLSDSGFYLCAWSVYRDSSHSSDGYTFGSGTRLTVV.

This chain joins TRBV15 and TRBJ1-2; 12 nucleotides match TRBD1. With V trimmed by 3 bases and J by 6 bases, 5 bases remained unmatched. This CDR3 is 15 amino acids long. CDR1 LNHNV and CDR2 YYDKDF come from the germline V gene (reference sequence). This CDR3 is CATSSRDRGRDGYTF. The CDR3 bases are TGTGCCACCAGCAGCCGGGACAGGGGGCGAGATGGCTACACCTTC.

The chain combines TRBV6-1 with TRBJ2-5, with D perhaps TRBD1 (6 bases). Trimming left V 5 bases short and J 1 base short, with 14 bases between. The CDR3 is 15 amino acids. Looked up from germline, CDR1 is MNHNS and CDR2 is SASEGT. The CDR3 nucleotides are TGTGCCAGCAGTCAGGGACCAGGGGTCCAAGAGACCCAGTACTTC. The encoded protein is CASSQGPGVQETQYF.

V usage is TRBV5-1 and J usage is TRBJ1-1, with TRBD1 as a possible D gene (5 bases). The V end lost 0 bases, the J end lost 5 bases, and 11 bases lay between the germline ends. CDR3 size: 14 residues. Looked up from germline, CDR1 is SGHRS and CDR2 is YFSETQ. CDR3: CASSLDTGDTEAFF. DNA of the CDR3: TGCGCCAGCAGCTTGGATACGGGGGATACTGAAGCTTTCTTT.

The chain uses TRBV6-1 and TRBJ2-1; 7 nucleotides agree with TRBD1. CDR1 is MNHNS and CDR2 is SASEGT in the germline V gene. V lost 5 bases, J lost 2 bases, and 3 bases stayed unmatched. The CDR3 is made up of 14 amino acids. The CDR3 region is CASSWGQTYNEQFF. The CDR3 DNA reads TGTGCCAGCAGTTGGGGACAGACCTACAATGAGCAGTTCTTC.

The chain employs TRBV2 and TRBJ1-1, with no clear D. CDR1 and CDR2 from the germline V gene are SNHLY and FYNNEI. This CDR3 region has 14 residues. Trimming took 4 bases from V and 4 from J, leaving 13 bases between them. The CDR3 DNA is TGTGCCAGCAGTGTACACGAGGTGAGCACTGAAGCTTTCTTT. Protein sequence: CASSVHEVSTEAFF.